The 25 T cell receptor beta chains given below trace back to one sample, sequenced in a study of tumor-infiltrating lymphocytes in oesophageal squamous cell carcinoma. TCRdb reanalysed the PCR reads using MiXCR and keeps one entry per CDR3 protein. The table includes approximately 14,000 distinct CDR3 sequences, about 50% detected once. Sequences were obtained from esophageal tumor tissue. These receptors came from a male donor with esophageal squamous cell carcinoma.

The chain combines TRBV7-3 with TRBJ2-5, with 8 bases lining up with TRBD2. Near its end, the DNA agrees better with TRBJ2-1, so the J call may be wrong. The CDR3 spans 15 residues. CDR1 SGHTA and CDR2 FQGTGA come from the germline V gene. DNA for the CDR3: TGTGCCAGCAGCTCAATAGCGGGGCCCTACAATGAGCAGTTCTTC. Translation: CASSSIAGPYNEQFF.

The chain uses TRBV7-8 and TRBJ2-3; 9 nucleotides line up with TRBD2. Germline V gene lookup returns CDR1 SGHVS and CDR2 FQNEAQ. CDR3 length: 17 amino acids. V lost 3 bases to trimming and J lost 0 bases; unmatched junction nucleotides: 7. This chain's CDR3 is CASSLETSGPSTDTQYF. The CDR3 DNA reads as TGTGCCAGCAGCTTGGAGACTAGCGGCCCAAGCACAGATACGCAGTATTTT.

This clonotype was seen a few times. As the CDR3 is not closed by the conserved phenylalanine or tryptophan, this likely results from a read error. The DNA is omitted, as the CDR3 cannot be located on it reliably, and the CDR3 follows TCRdb's listing. The chain couples TRBV7-2 to TRBJ2-7; the D segment call TRBD1 is taken from the table without a DNA check. The CDR3 numbers 17 amino acids, ends counted. Germline CDR1 SGHTA, CDR2 FQGNSA. The CDR3 spells CASSLVAVGAYEQYFGS.

This clonotype was observed many times. The V gene is TRBV5-1, the J gene TRBJ1-1; D is perhaps TRBD1 (6 bases). This CDR3 region has 13 residues. The germline V and J ends were trimmed by 3 bases and 0 bases, with 6 bases remaining between them. CDR1 SGHRS and CDR2 YFSETQ come from the germline V gene. CDR3 in amino acids: CASSSGVNTEAFF. For the CDR3, the DNA is TGCGCCAGCAGCTCAGGGGTGAACACTGAAGCTTTCTTT.

The chain carries TRBV6-6 and TRBJ2-6, with D unresolved. The CDR3 contains 14 residues. Deletions cut 0 bases from V and 7 bases from J, with 7 bases between. Per the germline V gene, CDR1 is MNHNY and CDR2 is SVGAGI (reference sequence). The CDR3 is CASSYSPAANVLTF. CDR3 nucleotide sequence: TGTGCCAGCAGTTACTCGCCGGCCGCCAACGTCCTGACTTTC.

The sample holds many counts of this clonotype. The chain employs TRBV28 and TRBJ2-7, with 7 bases aligning to TRBD2. V shed 4 bases, J shed 6 bases, and the junction held 18 bases outside the gene matches. From germline, CDR1 is MDHEN and CDR2 SYDVKM. The CDR3 contains 17 residues. The CDR3 reads CASSWPWAGETRGEQYF. The CDR3 DNA reads as TGTGCCAGCAGTTGGCCGTGGGCGGGAGAGACTCGGGGCGAGCAGTACTTC.

The chain links TRBV7-2 to TRBJ2-7; 10 bases match TRBD2. The germline V gene encodes CDR1 SGHTA and CDR2 FQGNSA. V lost 5 bases, J lost 1 base, and 5 bases stayed unmatched. The length of the CDR3 is 15 residues. The CDR3 region is CASSQQAGGSYEQYF. CDR3 coding DNA: TGTGCCAGCAGCCAGCAAGCGGGAGGGTCCTACGAGCAGTACTTC.

This sequence joins TRBV6-1 and TRBJ2-6; D gene ambiguous. There are 15 residues in the CDR3. CDR1 MNHNS and CDR2 SASEGT come from the germline V gene. V lost 8 bases to trimming and J lost 0 bases, with 11 bases between them. CDR3 sequence reads: CASLAGVSGANVLTF. The CDR3 DNA reads TGTGCCAGCCTCGCAGGCGTCTCTGGGGCCAACGTCCTGACTTTC.

The chain recombines TRBV28 with TRBJ2-5; D is undetermined. The closer fit of TRBJ2-1 to the DNA end suggests the J call may be wrong. The CDR3 sequence is 14 residues long. The germline gives CDR1 MDHEN, CDR2 SYDVKM. Written as DNA, the CDR3 is TGTGCCAGCAGTTTACAGGCCACCTACAATGAGCAGTTCTTC. Residues: CASSLQATYNEQFF.

This clonotype was found many times. The chain has TRBV28 and TRBJ2-5; the D call may be TRBD1 or TRBD2 (5 bases each). The CDR3 contains 14 residues. From germline, CDR1 is MDHEN and CDR2 SYDVKM. Trimming left V 10 bases short and J 4 bases short, with 19 bases between. CDR3 coding DNA: TGTGCCACCTCGGTTCCGGCAGGGAGAGAGACCCAGTACTTC. Amino acids: CATSVPAGRETQYF.

A note on this clonotype: The conserved phenylalanine or tryptophan normally closing the CDR3 is absent here, so this likely arose from a read error. No DNA is shown, since the ends of the CDR3 on it are uncertain; the CDR3 is the one TCRdb lists. This sequence joins TRBV28 and TRBJ1-1; TRBD1 was called by the table and not checked on the DNA. A total of 15 residues make up the CDR3, ends included. CDR1 and CDR2 from the germline V gene are MDHEN and SYDVKM. The CDR3 loop reads CASRQGPSTSSTSGQ.

This chain joins TRBV20-1 and TRBJ2-1; D is perhaps TRBD1 or TRBD2 (5 bases each). V was cut by 6 bases and J by 6 bases, with 21 bases left in between. Per germline, CDR1 DFQATT and CDR2 SNEGSKA (reference sequence). This CDR3 has 15 amino acids. The CDR3 loop is CSADIWDPGANEQFF. The CDR3 bases are TGCAGTGCGGATATATGGGATCCCGGGGCCAATGAGCAGTTCTTC.

There are a few counts of this clonotype. This sequence joins TRBV7-2 and TRBJ1-4, with D possibly TRBD1 on 6 matching bases. V lost 5 bases and J lost 5, with 12 bases in between. This CDR3 region has 14 residues. CDR1 and CDR2 (germline): SGHTA, FQGNSA. CDR3 nucleotides: TGTGCCAGCAGCCGCGACAGGATAAATGAAAAACTGTTTTTT. Its translation is CASSRDRINEKLFF.

This clonotype occurred many times. The rearrangement links TRBV27 to TRBJ2-1; D gene uncertain. The DNA end lines up better with TRBJ2-7; the J call may be wrong. The CDR3 covers 14 residues. CDR1 MNHEY and CDR2 SMNVEV come from the germline V gene (reference sequence). The CDR3 DNA follows: TGTGCCAGCAGTTTATCGAGCCAGAGCTACGAGCAGTACTTC. Amino acids: CASSLSSQSYEQYF.

This clonotype is medium-sized (0.01 to 0.1%). This chain links TRBV7-9 with TRBJ2-3; tentative D call: TRBD1 (6 bases). Deletions cut 3 bases from V and 6 bases from J, with 19 bases between. Germline CDR1 is SEHNR and CDR2 is FQNEAQ (reference sequence). The CDR3 contains 16 residues. CDR3 in DNA: TGTGCCAGCAGCTTTAGCAGGGGACAACACTTGGATACGCAGTATTTT. This sequence encodes CASSFSRGQHLDTQYF.

V usage is TRBV4-2 and J usage is TRBJ2-7, with 8 bases fitting TRBD1. This CDR3 is built from 15 residues. Germline loops: CDR1 LGHNA, CDR2 YNFKEQ. J lost 4 bases, V lost 1 base, and 6 bases had no gene match. CDR3 region: CASSQVETGDYEQYF. DNA of the CDR3: TGTGCCAGCAGCCAAGTTGAGACAGGGGATTACGAGCAGTACTTC.

The gene calls are TRBV12-3 or TRBV12-4 and TRBJ1-1; perhaps TRBD1 as D (6 bases). V gave up 7 bases and J gave up 3 bases, with 18 bases separating them. The CDR3 extends over 15 amino acids. The CDR3 region has the DNA TGTGCCAGCACCAATGGAGGGGGGCGCGACACTGAAGCTTTCTTT. It translates to CASTNGGGRDTEAFF.

The chain carries TRBV6-1 and TRBJ2-3, with 9 bases identical to TRBD1. The end of the DNA fits TRBJ2-5 better, so the J call may be wrong. Germline CDR1 reads MNHNS; CDR2 reads SASEGT. The CDR3 is 16 amino acids. CDR3 nucleotides: TGTGCCAGCAGTGAAAAAAACAGGGGGCGCATGGAGACCCAGTACTTC. The encoded protein is CASSEKNRGRMETQYF.

In this sample, this clonotype turned up a few times. This chain connects TRBV15 to TRBJ2-6, with D maybe TRBD1 (6 bases). The CDR3 consists of 15 residues. Per germline, CDR1 LNHNV and CDR2 YYDKDF (reference sequence). Trimming stripped 3 bases from V and 3 bases from J, with 9 bases between. The chain's CDR3 is CATSSRGNGANVLTF. The CDR3, as DNA: TGTGCCACCAGCAGCAGGGGTAATGGGGCCAACGTCCTGACTTTC.

This clonotype has only a few counts. The chain joins TRBV18 to TRBJ1-1; D is undetermined. V lost 7 bases and J lost 0, with 12 bases in between. The germline CDR1 and CDR2 sequences are KGHSH and LQKENI. CDR3 length: 14 amino acids. The CDR3 DNA reads as TGTGCCAGCTTCCTGACTCAATTGAACACTGAAGCTTTCTTT. Translated, it gives CASFLTQLNTEAFF.

This chain links TRBV7-2 with TRBJ2-2; D not resolved. The CDR3 covers 13 residues. The V end lost 1 base, the J end lost 13 bases, and 13 bases lay between the germline ends. Germline loops: CDR1 SGHTA, CDR2 FQGNSA. CDR3 loop: CASSLGLGIGLFF. The CDR3 DNA follows: TGTGCCAGCAGCTTAGGGTTGGGTATAGGGCTGTTTTTT. The full variable domain, completed using reference TRBV7-2 and TRBJ2-2, is GAGVSQSPSNKVTEKGKDVELRCDPISGHTALYWYRQSLGQGLEFLIYFQGNSAPDKSGLPSDRFSAERTGGSVSTLTIQRTQQEDSAVYLCASSLGLGIGLFFGEGSRLTVL.

Relative to its sample, this clonotype is medium-sized. This chain joins TRBV7-9 and TRBJ2-7; D is possibly TRBD1 or TRBD2 (5 bases each). The CDR3 loop spans 18 amino acids. The V gene's germline CDR1 is SEHNR and CDR2 FQNEAQ (reference sequence). V shed 5 bases and J shed 0 bases, with 23 bases lying between them. CDR3 coding DNA: TGTGCCAGCAGCGACCTGGCCCACATTTGGGGACGCTCCTACGAGCAGTACTTC. This encodes CASSDLAHIWGRSYEQYF.

The chain couples TRBV12-3 or TRBV12-4 to TRBJ2-5; 10 nucleotides match TRBD2. The V segment lost 6 bases and the J segment 7 bases; nucleotides outside the gene matches: 5. This CDR3 region has 13 residues. CDR3 in amino acids: CASSPRTSGTQYF. CDR3 in DNA: TGTGCCAGCAGCCCTAGGACTAGCGGGACCCAGTACTTC.

The chain recombines TRBV7-3 with TRBJ2-7; D uncertain. The CDR3 is 14 amino acids. V was cut by 5 bases and J by 5 bases, with 16 bases left in between. Germline CDR1 reads SGHTA; CDR2 reads FQGTGA. For the CDR3, the DNA is TGTGCCAGCAGCCCCGTACTCGGGTCCCACGAGCAGTACTTC. This translates into CASSPVLGSHEQYF.

This clonotype was observed at least ten times. CDR3 residues: CASTQQGGNQPQHF. CDR3 DNA: TGTGCCAGCACCCAACAGGGCGGGAATCAGCCCCAGCATTTT. The chain joins TRBV27 to TRBJ1-5, with D possibly being TRBD1 (6 bases). The V end was cut by 7 bases, the J end by 4 bases, with 14 bases between. In germline, CDR1 is MNHEY, CDR2 SMNVEV (reference sequence). CDR3 length: 14 residues.